This T cell receptor beta chain was captured by sequencing in a study of tumor-infiltrating lymphocytes in primary liver carcinoma. Across the whole study: Those enrolled were patients of both sexes, who were aged 30 to 69 years. Staged T1-T3 N0M0, the tumors had sizes that ranged from about 4.2 to 10 cm across.

For each extraction, RNA and DNA were obtained together from approximately 20-30 mg of unsorted bulk tissue. TCR beta cDNA was made from 500 ng total RNA with a constant-region primer. Amplification in three nested multiplex PCR rounds with slightly modified ARM-PCR gave rise to TCR beta libraries. The opening two PCR rounds, around 11 cycles each, paired TRBV1-TRBV30 forward primers with a C-beta reverse primer. TCRdb re-called the multiplex PCR reads with MiXCR, one entry per CDR3 protein. The top ten hold around 8.5% of the sample, which has fewer than 150,000 distinct CDR3 sequences, about 59% seen once. Germline V gene lookup returns CDR1 SGHAT and CDR2 FQNNGV. CDR3 size: 16 residues. Comments on this clonotype: The antigen remains undetermined. The junction does not match germline at one end; this may be a read error.

Whole-study results and caveats: With p = 0.039, the top-250-clone fraction in tumors significantly exceeded that in blood.

This chain joins TRBV11-2 and TRBJ2-1; 11 bases are shared with TRBD2. This receptor was identified in a woman aged 55-75 years with primary liver carcinoma and hepatitis B virus infection. The material sequenced was liver tumor tissue from sampling region 1. The subset: tumor region T1, superior pole. Written as DNA, the CDR3 is TGTGGCAGCAGTTTAACTAGCGGGAGAATCTACAATGAGCAGTTCTTC. It specifies CGSSLTSGRIYNEQFF. Drawing the rest from reference TRBV11-2 and TRBJ2-1, the complete variable domain is EAGVAQSPRYKIIEKRQSVAFWCNPISGHATLYWYQQILGQGPKLLIQFQNNGVVDDSQLPKDRFSAERLKGVDSTLKIQPAKLEDSAVYLCGSSLTSGRIYNEQFFGPGTRLTVL.